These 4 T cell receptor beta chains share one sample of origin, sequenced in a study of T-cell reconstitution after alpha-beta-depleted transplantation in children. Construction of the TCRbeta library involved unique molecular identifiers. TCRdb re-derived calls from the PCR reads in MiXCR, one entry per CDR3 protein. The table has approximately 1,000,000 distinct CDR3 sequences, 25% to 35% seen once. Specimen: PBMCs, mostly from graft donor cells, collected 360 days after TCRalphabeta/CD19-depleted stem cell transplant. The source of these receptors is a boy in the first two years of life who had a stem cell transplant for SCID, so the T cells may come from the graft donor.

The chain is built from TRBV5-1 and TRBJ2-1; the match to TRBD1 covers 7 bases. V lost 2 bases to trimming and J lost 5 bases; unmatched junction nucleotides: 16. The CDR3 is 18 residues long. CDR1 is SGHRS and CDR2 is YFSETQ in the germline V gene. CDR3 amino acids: CASSLRTGLRFPDNEQFF. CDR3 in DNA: TGCGCCAGCAGCTTAAGGACAGGACTTCGGTTTCCGGACAATGAGCAGTTCTTC. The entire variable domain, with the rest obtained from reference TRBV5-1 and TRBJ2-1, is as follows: KAGVTQTPRYLIKTRGQQVTLSCSPISGHRSVSWYQQTPGQGLQFLFEYFSETQRNKGNFPGRFSGRQFSNSRSEMNVSTLELGDSALYLCASSLRTGLRFPDNEQFFGPGTRLTVL.

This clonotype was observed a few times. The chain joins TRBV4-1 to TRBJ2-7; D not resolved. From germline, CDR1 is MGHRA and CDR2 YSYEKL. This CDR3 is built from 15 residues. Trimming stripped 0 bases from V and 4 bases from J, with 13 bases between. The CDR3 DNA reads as TGCGCCAGCAGCCAAGATGGGCAGACAAGGTACGAGCAGTACTTC. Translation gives CASSQDGQTRYEQYF.

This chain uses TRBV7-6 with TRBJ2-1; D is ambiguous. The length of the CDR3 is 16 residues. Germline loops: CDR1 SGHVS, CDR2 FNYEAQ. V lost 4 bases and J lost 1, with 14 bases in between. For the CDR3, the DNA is TGTGCCAGCAGCTCTTGGGTCCTGGGGTCCTACAATGAGCAGTTCTTC. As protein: CASSSWVLGSYNEQFF.

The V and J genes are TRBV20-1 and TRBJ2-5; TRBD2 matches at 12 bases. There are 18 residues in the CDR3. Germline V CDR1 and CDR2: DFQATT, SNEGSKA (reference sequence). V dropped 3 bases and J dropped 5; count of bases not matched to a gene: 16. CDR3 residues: CSASPSSTLAGGHETQYF. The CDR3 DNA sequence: TGCAGTGCTAGCCCCTCCTCAACGCTAGCGGGGGGGCACGAGACCCAGTACTTC.